The source of this T cell receptor (beta chain) is a study of Ad26.COV2.S vaccination and SARS-CoV-2 variants. Profiled with immunoSEQ multiplex PCR; TCRdb holds only in-frame clones, not every one. The sample records about 370,000 clones, roughly nine tenths being singletons. Stated treatment: about 20 received Ad26.COV2.S at low or high dose, single or two shots; five or six received placebo; per-sample allocation not given. Sampling was done on day 63 after the first vaccine or placebo injection. Recruitment in Boston yielded a donor of adult age, 18-55 years. Immunization relied on an Ad26 vector, which expressed Wuhan-strain SARS-CoV-2 spike. The source material was peripheral blood, sampled in a trial of Ad26.COV2.S vaccine versus placebo. The receptor was derived from a person between 18 and 65 years old who received the Ad26.COV2.S COVID-19 vaccine or a placebo.

Here the CDR3 reads CSASQNLGITEAFF. For the CDR3, the DNA is TGCAGTGCTAGTCAAAATCTAGGGATCACTGAAGCTTTCTTT. The chain recombines TRBV20-1 with TRBJ1-1, with D hard to call. This CDR3 has 14 residues. Germline loops: CDR1 DFQATT, CDR2 SNEGSKA (reference sequence). Trimming left V 3 bases short and J 4 bases short, with 15 bases between.